The text below deals with one T cell receptor beta chain. The germline gives CDR1 MGHRA, CDR2 YSYEKL. CDR3 size: 15 residues. V gave up 4 bases and J gave up 6 bases, with 16 bases separating them. Assay used: immunoSEQ multiplex PCR; TCRdb lists only in-frame clones, some missing. The sample carries roughly 420,000 clones, approximately 90% recorded once. This record belongs to a study of blood T cell repertoires in COVID-19. Whole-study context: Spain, Italy and the United States supplied samples that represented acute and convalescent COVID-19. Sample material is recorded as cDNA or gDNA derived from T cells, B-cell-depleted T cells, or PBMCs.

Participants had their cohort set by participant-reported clinical history. Input material: PBMCs or T cells enriched from blood (not recorded which). This clonotype was sampled from a young woman with acute COVID-19. The V call is TRBV4-1, the J call TRBJ2-1, with a tentative D call TRBD1 (7 bases). DNA for the CDR3: TGCGCCAGCAGCCCGGCAGGGGGGCTAGGCAATGAGCAGTTCTTC. Protein: CASSPAGGLGNEQFF.